This TCR beta chain comes out of a study of a mutant IDH1 vaccine in newly diagnosed glioma. Across the study: Either 4-6 weeks after radiotherapy alone or alongside temozolomide, vaccination was begun. Patients got radiotherapy, temozolomide, or both beforehand, and most got both. Treatment recipients were about 62% male and around 38% female, and their mean age was around 40 years.

Time point indicated: week 23, last vaccination. Topical imiquimod accompanied each vaccine dose, which consisted of 300 ug of mutant IDH1 20-mer peptide. General observations from the study: Among top peripheral T cell clonotypes, changes seemed unrelated to pseudoprogression.

To note about this clone: Its antigen is as yet unknown.

V shed 3 bases and J shed 1 base, with 6 bases lying between them. This CDR3 is 13 amino acids long. Germline V CDR1 and CDR2: LNHNV, YYDKDF (reference sequence). Profiled with immunoSEQ multiplex PCR; TCRdb holds only in-frame clones, not every one. This table has about 60,000 clones, approximately 80% appearing once. The chain carries TRBV15 and TRBJ1-1; D is ambiguous. Sequencing used PBMCs, obtained from a glioma patient whose treatment included an IDH1 peptide vaccine. This sequence originates from a man aged 18-30 years with glioma. The CDR3 protein is CATSRRENTEAFF. The CDR3 DNA reads TGTGCCACCAGCAGGAGGGAGAACACTGAAGCTTTCTTT.